The clone carrying this T cell receptor (beta chain) has just a few counts. Its cognate antigen is unknown. Germline values: CDR1 DFQATT, CDR2 SNEGSKA (reference sequence). This CDR3 has 13 residues. Trimming took 0 bases from V and 2 from J, leaving 8 bases between them. Ahead of any ophthalmopathy symptoms, the blood sample was obtained at the first diagnosis of hyperthyroidism. This sample was included in a study of T cells in Graves' hyperthyroidism and ophthalmopathy. Study as a whole: The authors collected peripheral blood at initial diagnosis, before any treatment. Points from the study as a whole: Most clonotypes that expanded in the thyroid above 0.001 also showed up in blood.

There were TCR beta CDR3 regions amplified from RNA transcripts. With the HTBI primer set, the TCR CDR3 went through a first round of RT-PCR. MiXCR, applied by TCRdb to the multiplex PCR reads, yields one record per CDR3 protein. The repertoire holds under 450,000 distinct CDR3 sequences, with roughly 13% as singletons. The chain uses TRBV20-1 and TRBJ2-7, with no clear D. This clonotype originated in a man aged 30 to 45 with Graves' hyperthyroidism that later progressed to Graves' ophthalmopathy. The sample taken for sequencing was blood. CDR3 sequence (DNA): TGCAGTGCTAGAGAACGCAGAGCCTACGAGCAGTACTTC. As protein: CSARERRAYEQYF.